The 5 T cell receptor beta chains reported below all come from one sample, sequenced in a study of Ad26.COV2.S vaccination and SARS-CoV-2 variants. The method was immunoSEQ multiplex PCR; TCRdb's version includes in-frame clones alone and lacks a portion of them. This sample has around 300,000 clones, with 88% found just once. Treatment reported: approximately 18 received Ad26.COV2.S at low or high dose, single or two shots; 5 received placebo; per-sample allocation not given. Sampling was done on day 63 after the first vaccine or placebo injection. This specimen consisted of peripheral blood, obtained in a trial of Ad26.COV2.S vaccine versus placebo. Receptors originate from a person aged 18-65 years who received the Ad26.COV2.S COVID-19 vaccine or a placebo.

The chain uses TRBV29-1 and TRBJ2-6; D is perhaps TRBD1 or TRBD2 (5 bases each). Trimming pared 8 bases from V and 0 bases from J, leaving 14 bases between. Germline V gives CDR1 SQVTM, CDR2 ANQGSEA. The CDR3 contains 15 residues. This CDR3 is CSSWDGGSGANVLTF. The CDR3 DNA is TGCAGCTCCTGGGACGGTGGCTCTGGGGCCAACGTCCTGACTTTC.

The chain couples TRBV6-5 to TRBJ1-1, with D possibly matching TRBD1 (5 bases). V lost 5 bases and J lost 1, with 11 bases in between. Germline CDR1 MNHEY, CDR2 SVGAGI. This CDR3 region has 14 residues. CDR3 coding DNA: TGTGCCAGCAGTAGGGACGGAAAGAACACTGAAGCTTTCTTT. Residues: CASSRDGKNTEAFF.

This rearrangement joins TRBV7-2 to TRBJ1-6; TRBD1 is a possible D gene (6 bases). The CDR3 has 15 amino acids. Trimming took off 5 bases at V and 4 bases at J, with 12 bases between the two ends. Germline CDR1 SGHTA, CDR2 FQGNSA. The CDR3 DNA reads as TGTGCCAGCAGCATCGGGACACAGTATAATTCACCCCTCCACTTT. It translates to CASSIGTQYNSPLHF.

The chain links TRBV4-2 to TRBJ1-2; possible D gene TRBD1, 6 bases. V lost 0 bases and J 3 bases, leaving 17 bases between the germline ends. Germline CDR1 and CDR2: LGHNA and YNFKEQ. This CDR3 region has 17 residues. CDR3 sequence: CASSQDRAGASYYGYTF. CDR3 DNA: TGTGCCAGCAGCCAAGATCGGGCAGGGGCCTCATACTATGGCTACACCTTC.

CDR3 DNA sequence: TGTGCCTGGCGGAGCGGGGGGGTTTATAATGAAAAACTGTTTTTT. This encodes CAWRSGGVYNEKLFF. This chain joins TRBV30 and TRBJ1-4; possibly TRBD1 for D (5 bases). Trimming took 5 bases from V and 4 from J, leaving 17 bases between them. Germline V gives CDR1 GTSNPN, CDR2 SVGIG (reference sequence). The CDR3 sequence is 15 residues long. Using reference TRBV30 and TRBJ1-4 for the parts outside the CDR3, the full variable domain is SQTIHQWPATLVQPVGSPLSLECTVEGTSNPNLYWYRQAAGRGLQLLFYSVGIGQISSEVPQNLSASRPQDRQFILSSKKLLLSDSGFYLCAWRSGGVYNEKLFFGSGTQLSVL.